Presented here are 25 T cell receptor beta chains from one specimen sequenced in a study of tumor-infiltrating lymphocytes in primary liver carcinoma. They got blood RNA out of unsorted whole blood and also pulled out germline DNA. A constant-region primer primed TCR beta cDNA synthesis from 450 to 550 ng of total RNA. TCR beta libraries came from three nested multiplex PCR rounds using slightly modified ARM-PCR. The first two PCR rounds, roughly 11 cycles each, used TRBV1-TRBV30 forward primers and a C-beta reverse primer. TCRdb passed the multiplex PCR reads through MiXCR, listing each CDR3 protein once. The sample consists of about 320,000 distinct CDR3 sequences, roughly 60% of them appearing once. Material for sequencing was peripheral blood. The receptors come from a middle-aged man with primary liver carcinoma and hepatitis B virus infection.

This clonotype was seen repeatedly, ten times or more. The chain links TRBV6-5 to TRBJ1-3; possible D gene TRBD1, 6 bases. V lost 6 bases to trimming and J lost 6 bases, with 12 bases between them. Germline CDR1 reads MNHEY; CDR2 reads SVGAGI. The CDR3 has 13 amino acids. The CDR3 DNA is TGTGCCAGCAGGCGACAGGATTCAAACACCATATATTTT. It is translated as CASRRQDSNTIYF.

The V and J genes are TRBV28 and TRBJ2-2; D not resolved. V lost 5 bases and J 1 base, leaving 11 bases between the germline ends. This CDR3 is built from 15 residues. Germline V CDR1 and CDR2: MDHEN, SYDVKM. The CDR3 bases are TGTGCCAGCAGTCAAACGACGGAGAACACCGGGGAGCTGTTTTTT. It encodes CASSQTTENTGELFF.

As concerns this clonotype: One end of the junction varies from germline; a read error may be responsible. The chain uses TRBV11-1 and TRBJ2-1; D possibly matches TRBD1 or TRBD2 (5 bases each). The CDR3 has 15 residues. CDR1 is SGHAT, CDR2 FQDESV, per germline (reference sequence). The CDR3 protein is CAGSYQGPPDNEQFF. The CDR3 DNA sequence: TGTGCCGGCAGCTACCAGGGACCGCCGGACAATGAGCAGTTCTTC.

This clonotype was counted once. This may be a read error: a much more frequent sequence differs by one nucleotide. This chain links TRBV4-3 with TRBJ2-7, with D tentatively TRBD1 (6 bases). This CDR3 has 15 amino acids. CDR1 LGHNA and CDR2 YSLEER come from the germline V gene. The CDR3 sequence is CVSSQDLGGDYEQYF. The CDR3 region has the DNA TGCGTCAGCAGCCAAGATCTAGGGGGAGACTACGAGCAGTACTTC.

Of note for this clonotype: This sequence may be a read error, since a much larger clone differs from it by one base. V is TRBV6-6 and J is TRBJ2-7, with TRBD1 as a possible D gene (6 bases). The CDR3 spans 13 residues. Germline V gene sequence: CDR1 MNHNY, CDR2 SVGAGI (reference sequence). CDR3 amino acids: CASRSSGVGEEYF. CDR3 in DNA: TGTGCCAGCCGCTCATCAGGGGTGGGCGAGGAGTACTTC.

This sequence joins TRBV6-1 and TRBJ2-7; weak D call: TRBD1 (6 bases). Germline V CDR1 and CDR2: MNHNS, SASEGT. CDR3 size: 13 residues. V lost 6 bases to trimming and J lost 5 bases, with 14 bases between them. DNA of the CDR3: TGTGCCAGCAGCCCCAACAGGGATCACGAGCAGTACTTC. This gives the protein CASSPNRDHEQYF.

The chain is built from TRBV6-1 and TRBJ1-1, with a weak D call TRBD1 (5 bases). The germline CDR1 and CDR2 sequences are MNHNS and SASEGT. This CDR3 spans 13 amino acids. V lost 3 bases and J lost 9, with 14 bases in between. CDR3 in DNA: TGTGCCAGCAGTGACCAGGGAACAACTAAAGCTTTCTTT. Translated: CASSDQGTTKAFF.

A note on this clonotype: A clone one base away is much larger, so this may be a read error. J is TRBJ1-4 and V is TRBV4-2; no definite D call. Germline CDR1 LGHNA, CDR2 YNFKEQ. The CDR3 contains 12 residues. CDR3 residues: CDSSQAGEKLFF. CDR3 in DNA: TGTGACAGCAGCCAAGCTGGGGAAAAACTGTTTTTT.

The chain joins TRBV7-9 to TRBJ2-7; tentatively, D is TRBD1 or TRBD2 (6 bases each). Between the trimmed V and J ends, which lost 6 bases and 2 bases, there was a span of 11 bases. The CDR3 is 13 amino acids. In germline, CDR1 is SEHNR, CDR2 FQNEAQ (reference sequence). The CDR3 bases are TGTGCCAGCAGGCGGGACACCACCTACGAGCAGTACTTC. Its protein is CASRRDTTYEQYF. The full variable domain, its missing parts supplied by reference TRBV7-9 and TRBJ2-7, is DTGVSQNPRHKITKRGQNVTFRCDPISEHNRLYWYRQTLGQGPEFLTYFQNEAQLEKSRLLSDRFSAERPKGSFSTLEIQRTEQGDSAMYLCASRRDTTYEQYFGPGTRLTVT.

This clonotype came up many times. This rearrangement joins TRBV4-1 to TRBJ1-1; D is uncertain. Trimming took 0 bases from V and 3 from J, leaving 14 bases between them. In germline, CDR1 is MGHRA, CDR2 YSYEKL. This CDR3 contains 16 residues. The CDR3 reads CASSQDQNKRDTEAFF. CDR3 coding DNA: TGCGCCAGCAGCCAAGATCAGAACAAACGGGACACTGAAGCTTTCTTT.

In this sample, this clonotype turned up once. The chain is built from TRBV29-1 and TRBJ2-1; D perhaps matches TRBD2 (7 bases). Germline loops: CDR1 SQVTM, CDR2 ANQGSEA. The length of the CDR3 is 14 residues. CDR3 DNA sequence: TGCGGGGGGGAGGGGGTTAGTTCTGTCGATGAGCAGTTCTTC. It codes for CGGEGVSSVDEQFF.

This clonotype appeared many times. This chain uses TRBV29-1 with TRBJ1-1, with D unresolved. Trimming shortened V by 3 bases and J by 11 bases, and 13 bases separated the two germline ends. The CDR3 extends over 11 amino acids. The germline CDR1 and CDR2 sequences are SQVTM and ANQGSEA. CDR3 DNA sequence: TGCAGCGTTGAGATCGCCCCGGCCGCTTTCTTT. Translated: CSVEIAPAAFF.

This clonotype was found once. Sequence at one end of the junction differs from germline and may be a read error. The chain is built from TRBV6-5 and TRBJ2-1, with 10 nucleotides matching TRBD2. The germline gives CDR1 MNHEY, CDR2 SVGAGI. This CDR3 has 14 residues. The CDR3 coding sequence is TGCGTCAGCAGTTTAGCGGGGGGTTACAATGAGCAGTTCTTC. It yields the protein CVSSLAGGYNEQFF.

Notes on this clonotype: A much larger clone differs from this one at a single base, so this may be a read error. The gene calls are TRBV12-3 or TRBV12-4 and TRBJ1-2, with D perhaps matching TRBD1 (6 bases). V was pared by 6 bases and J by 5 bases, with 13 bases between. The CDR3 contains 13 residues. The chain's CDR3 is CASSRAGAYGYTF. The CDR3 nucleotides read TGTGCCAGCAGCCGGGCAGGGGCTTATGGCTACACCTTC.

This clonotype has more than one count but fewer than ten. The J gene is TRBJ2-7, the V gene TRBV30, with 11 bases identical to TRBD2. In germline, CDR1 is GTSNPN, CDR2 SVGIG (reference sequence). V was clipped by 2 bases and J by 4 bases; unmatched bases: 7. This CDR3 comprises 15 residues. The CDR3 spells CAWSKVLAGGYEQYF. In DNA form, the CDR3 reads TGTGCCTGGAGTAAGGTGCTAGCGGGAGGTTACGAGCAGTACTTC.

The CDR3 DNA follows: TGTGCCAGCAATAAGGCGGGAGGAGGGGAGACCCAGTACTTC. Protein product: CASNKAGGGETQYF. The V call is TRBV28, the J call TRBJ2-5; 8 nucleotides align to TRBD2. Germline V gene sequence: CDR1 MDHEN, CDR2 SYDVKM. The CDR3 is 14 amino acids. J lost 5 bases, V lost 7 bases, and 9 bases had no gene match.

V is TRBV2 and J is TRBJ2-2; a weak D match, TRBD1 (6 bases). The CDR3 sequence is 13 residues long. The germline gives CDR1 SNHLY, CDR2 FYNNEI. V was pared by 6 bases and J by 9 bases, with 14 bases between. The DNA for the CDR3 is TGTGCCAGCAGACTTGGACAGAACAGGGAGCTGTTTTTT. Protein product: CASRLGQNRELFF.

This clonotype was detected only a few times. The chain employs TRBV6-5 and TRBJ2-7; TRBD2 is a possible D gene (6 bases). The V gene lost 7 bases and the J gene lost 3 bases, with 28 bases spanning the gap. The CDR3 is made up of 18 amino acids. CDR1 and CDR2 from the germline V gene are MNHEY and SVGAGI. The chain's CDR3 is CASTLRGSKSMGIYEQYF. The CDR3 region has the DNA TGTGCCAGCACCCTGCGGGGCAGCAAGTCAATGGGGATCTACGAGCAGTACTTC.

The chain recombines TRBV7-3 with TRBJ2-7; weak D call: TRBD2 (6 bases). The V gene's germline CDR1 is SGHTA and CDR2 FQGTGA. The length of the CDR3 is 13 residues. V lost 2 bases and J 6 bases, leaving 11 bases between the germline ends. CDR3 sequence (DNA): TGTGCCAGCAGCTTAGATTTGGGGGGCGAGCAGTACTTC. It is translated as CASSLDLGGEQYF. Full variable domain (remainder filled in from reference TRBV7-3 and TRBJ2-7): GAGVSQTPSNKVTEKGKYVELRCDPISGHTALYWYRQSLGQGPEFLIYFQGTGAADDSGLPNDRFFAVRPEGSVSTLKIQRTERGDSAVYLCASSLDLGGEQYFGPGTRLTVT.

This sequence joins TRBV5-4 and TRBJ2-2; D perhaps matches TRBD1 (6 bases). The CDR3 totals 16 residues. The germline CDR1 and CDR2 sequences are SGHNT and YYREEE (reference sequence). Trimming cost V 2 bases and J 2 bases, with 13 bases left between them. The CDR3 region has the DNA TGTGCCAGCAGCTTAGAAGGACAGACAAACACCGGGGAGCTGTTTTTT. Its protein is CASSLEGQTNTGELFF.

This clonotype showed up just once. The junction differs from germline at one of its ends, possibly a read error. The rearrangement links TRBV5-6 to TRBJ2-5; the D gene could be TRBD1 or TRBD2 (5 bases each). Germline lookup yields CDR1 SGHDT and CDR2 YYEEEE. CDR3 length: 17 residues. The CDR3, as DNA: TGTGCCAGCAGCTCCCTACGGGGCTGCCACCAGCAAGGGACCCAGTACTTC. Amino acid sequence: CASSSLRGCHQQGTQYF.

Regarding this clonotype: Given a much more abundant clone one base away, this may be a read error. The chain carries TRBV5-4 and TRBJ2-1; D gene unclear. The CDR3 is 13 amino acids. In germline, CDR1 is SGHNT, CDR2 YYREEE (reference sequence). DNA of the CDR3: TGTGTCAGCAGCTTGGTCCGGCGAAATGAGCAGTTCTTC. Translated: CVSSLVRRNEQFF.

Note on this clonotype: This may stem from a read error, because a much larger clone lies one nucleotide away. CDR3 DNA sequence: TGTGCCAGCAGTAACCGACAGGACATGAACGCTGAAGCTTTCTTT. Protein: CASSNRQDMNAEAFF. The chain carries TRBV6-2 or TRBV6-3 and TRBJ1-1, with D perhaps matching TRBD1 (6 bases). CDR1 and CDR2 from the germline V gene are MNHEY and SVGEGT. This CDR3 is 15 amino acids long.

Notes on this clonotype: A read error is possible here, since a much larger clone lies one base away. The V call is TRBV12-3 or TRBV12-4, the J call TRBJ2-1, with TRBD2 matching over 11 bases. The CDR3 sequence is 14 residues long. J gave up 6 bases and V 8 bases, and 6 bases lay outside the gene matches. Written as DNA, the CDR3 is TGTGCCAGCGGGATTAGCGGGAGGGGCAATGAGCAGTTCTTC. Translated: CASGISGRGNEQFF.

Comments on this clonotype: Sequence at one end of the junction differs from germline and may be a read error. V gene TRBV14 combines with J gene TRBJ2-7, with TRBD2 identical over 7 bases. The length of the CDR3 is 15 residues. Germline V gene sequence: CDR1 SGHDN, CDR2 FVKESK. This CDR3 is CASSQGLAVAYGQYF. DNA of the CDR3: TGTGCCAGCAGCCAAGGTCTAGCGGTGGCCTACGGGCAGTACTTC.